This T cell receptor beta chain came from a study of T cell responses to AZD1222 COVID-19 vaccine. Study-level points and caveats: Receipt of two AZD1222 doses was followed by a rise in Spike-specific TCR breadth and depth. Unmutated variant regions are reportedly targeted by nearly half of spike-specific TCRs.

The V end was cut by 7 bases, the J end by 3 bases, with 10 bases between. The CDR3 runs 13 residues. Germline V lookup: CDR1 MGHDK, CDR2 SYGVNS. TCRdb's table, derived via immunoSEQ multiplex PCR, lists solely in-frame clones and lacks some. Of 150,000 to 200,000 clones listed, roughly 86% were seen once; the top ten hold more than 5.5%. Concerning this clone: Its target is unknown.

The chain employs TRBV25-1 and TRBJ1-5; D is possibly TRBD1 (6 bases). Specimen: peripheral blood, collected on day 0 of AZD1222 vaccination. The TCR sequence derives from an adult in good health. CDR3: CASMGGANQPQHF. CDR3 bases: TGTGCCAGCATGGGGGGCGCCAATCAGCCCCAGCATTTT.